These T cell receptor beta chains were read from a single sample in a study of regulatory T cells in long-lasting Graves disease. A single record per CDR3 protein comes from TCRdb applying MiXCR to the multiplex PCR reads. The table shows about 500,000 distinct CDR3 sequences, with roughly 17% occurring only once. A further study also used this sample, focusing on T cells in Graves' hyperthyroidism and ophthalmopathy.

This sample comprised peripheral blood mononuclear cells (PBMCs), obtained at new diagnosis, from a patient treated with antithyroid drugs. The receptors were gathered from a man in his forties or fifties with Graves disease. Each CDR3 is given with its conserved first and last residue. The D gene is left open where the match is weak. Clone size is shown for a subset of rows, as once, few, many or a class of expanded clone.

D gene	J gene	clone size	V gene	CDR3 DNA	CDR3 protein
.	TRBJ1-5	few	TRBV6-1	TGTGCCAGCGACATTGGCAATCAGCCCCAGCATTTT	CASDIGNQPQHF
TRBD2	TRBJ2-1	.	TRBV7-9	TGTGCCAGCAGCTTAGCTGTCGCGGGAGGGCTTGGTGAGCAGTTCTTC	CASSLAVAGGLGEQFF
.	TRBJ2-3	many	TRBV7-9	TGTGCCAGCAGCGCCCGCGGGGCGGATACGCAGTATTTT	CASSARGADTQYF
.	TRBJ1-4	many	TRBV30	TGTGCCTGGAGTTTTTGGACAACTAATGAAAAACTGTTTTTT	CAWSFWTTNEKLFF
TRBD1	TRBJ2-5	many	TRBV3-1	TGTGCCAGCAGGAACATCGGACAGGACCAAGAGACCCAGTACTTC	CASRNIGQDQETQYF
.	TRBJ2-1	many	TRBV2	TGTGCCAGCAGTGTCGGAGAAGTCACCCGCTCCTACAATGAGCAGTTCTTC	CASSVGEVTRSYNEQFF
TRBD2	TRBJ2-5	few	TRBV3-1	TGTGCCAGCAGCCAAGATCTGAGCGGGGGAAGGGAGACCCAGTACTTC	CASSQDLSGGRETQYF
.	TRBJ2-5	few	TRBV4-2	TGTGCCAGCAGCCAATCGGCAGGTGGGGGGACCCAGTACTTC	CASSQSAGGGTQYF
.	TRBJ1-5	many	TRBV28	TGTGCCAGCACCACAGCGGATCGCAATCAGCCCCAGCATTTT	CASTTADRNQPQHF
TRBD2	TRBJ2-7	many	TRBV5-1	TGCGCCAGCAGCTTGAGTCTAGCGGGAGCCTACGAGCAGTACTTC	CASSLSLAGAYEQYF
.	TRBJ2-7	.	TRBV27	TGTGCCAGCAGTTTATCGATCCAGTTCGTGTACTACGAGCAGTACTTC	CASSLSIQFVYYEQYF
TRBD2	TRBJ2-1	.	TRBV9	TGTGCCAGCAGCCCGCGACTAGCTAGTGAGCAGTTCTTC	CASSPRLASEQFF
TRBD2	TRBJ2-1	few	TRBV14	TGTGCCAGCAGCCGAGACCCTCGCGGGAGAGTGACTGAGCAGTTCTTC	CASSRDPRGRVTEQFF
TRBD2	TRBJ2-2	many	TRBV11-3	TGTGCCAGCAGTTCAGCGGGAGGGCCAGACACCGGGGAGCTGTTTTTT	CASSSAGGPDTGELFF
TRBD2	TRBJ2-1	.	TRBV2	TGTGCCAGCAGTGAAGGACTAGCGGACAATGAGCAGTTCTTC	CASSEGLADNEQFF
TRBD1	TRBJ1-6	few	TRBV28	TGTGCCAGTAATAGACAGGGCGGTTCACCCCTCCACTTT	CASNRQGGSPLHF
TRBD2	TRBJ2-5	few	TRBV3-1	TGTGCCAGCAGCCCACTTACTAGCGGAGCCCAGAAGACCCAGTACTTC	CASSPLTSGAQKTQYF
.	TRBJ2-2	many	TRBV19	TGTGCCAGTAGCCCAGTACGGGCCGGGGAGCTGTTTTTT	CASSPVRAGELFF
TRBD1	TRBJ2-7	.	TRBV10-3	TGTGCCACCCGAAACTCGATGGGCAGGGGGCCCTTGAGCTCCTACGAGCAGTACTTC	CATRNSMGRGPLSSYEQYF
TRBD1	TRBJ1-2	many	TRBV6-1	TGTGCCAGCAGTGAAGCCGTTCGGGACAGGTCCTTTGGGGCTAACTATGGCTACACCTTC	CASSEAVRDRSFGANYGYTF
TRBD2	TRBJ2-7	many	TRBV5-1	TGTGCCAGCAGCTTAGTTACTAGCGGGACCTACGAGCAGTACTTC	CASSLVTSGTYEQYF
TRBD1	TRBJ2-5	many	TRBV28	TGTGCCAGCAGCCTCCCGGAAGGGGGCAGGGAGACCCAGTACTTC	CASSLPEGGRETQYF
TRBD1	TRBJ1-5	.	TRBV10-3	TGTGCCATCAGTGAGACGGCAGGGGGTCAGCCCCAGCATTTT	CAISETAGGQPQHF
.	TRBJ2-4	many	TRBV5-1	TGCGCCAGCAGCTCCGGGAATGAGGGAAACATTCAGTACTTC	CASSSGNEGNIQYF
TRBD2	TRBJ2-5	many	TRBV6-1	TGTGCCAGCAGAAGCGGGAGGCCCCAAGAGACCCAGTACTTC	CASRSGRPQETQYF
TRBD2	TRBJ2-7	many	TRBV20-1	TGCAGTGCTAAGAGACTAGCGGGGACGGTAGGGGAGCAGTACTTC	CSAKRLAGTVGEQYF
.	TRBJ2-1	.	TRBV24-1	TGTGCCACCGGTCCGGGGGACAATGAGCAGTTCTTC	CATGPGDNEQFF
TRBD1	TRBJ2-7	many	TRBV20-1	TGCAGTGCTAGGGACAGGGGTTCTACCTACGAGCAGTACTTC	CSARDRGSTYEQYF
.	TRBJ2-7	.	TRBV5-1	TGCGCCAGCAGTAGGGGGAATTTGTACGAGCAGTACTTC	CASSRGNLYEQYF
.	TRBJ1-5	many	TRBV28	TGTGCCAGCAGTTTTGGTTTCGAGTCAAATCAGCCCCAGCATTTT	CASSFGFESNQPQHF
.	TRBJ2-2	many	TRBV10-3	TGTGCCATCAGTGAGCGGAAACAGGGTATCATTCCCGGGGAGCTGTTTTTT	CAISERKQGIIPGELFF
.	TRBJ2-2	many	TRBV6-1	TGTGCCAGCAGTCCCCGAGACAAATCGAACACCGGGGAGCTGTTTTTT	CASSPRDKSNTGELFF
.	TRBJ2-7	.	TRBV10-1	TGCGCCAGCAGTGGAGGACAGCCTAACTCCTACGAGCAGTACTTC	CASSGGQPNSYEQYF
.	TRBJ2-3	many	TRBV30	TGTGCCTGGCTAACCCAGGGATATACGCAGTATTTT	CAWLTQGYTQYF
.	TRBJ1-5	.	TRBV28	TGTGCCAGCGGTGTCTTGGGACGGGGCAATCAGCCCCGGCATTTT	CASGVLGRGNQPRHF
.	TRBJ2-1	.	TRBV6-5	TGTGCCAGCAGTTCCTCCGGGGCGGTAGGCTACAATGAGCAGTTCTTC	CASSSSGAVGYNEQFF
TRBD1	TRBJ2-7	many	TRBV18	TGTGCCAGCTCACCACCGACAGGGCACTACGAGCAGTACTTC	CASSPPTGHYEQYF
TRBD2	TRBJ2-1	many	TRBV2	TGTGCCAGCAGTGAAGAAGCGGGAGTACTCAATGAGCAGTTCTTC	CASSEEAGVLNEQFF
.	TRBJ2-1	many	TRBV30	TGTGCCTGGAGCACGAACCGGGACCAGCAGTTCTTC	CAWSTNRDQQFF
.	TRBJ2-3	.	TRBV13	TGTGCCAGCAGCTTAGGGGAGGGGACGGGCCTTTTCAATACGCAGTATTTT	CASSLGEGTGLFNTQYF
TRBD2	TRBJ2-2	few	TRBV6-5	TGTGCCAGCAGTTACTCGGGAGGGGACGGCGGGGAGCTGTTTTTT	CASSYSGGDGGELFF
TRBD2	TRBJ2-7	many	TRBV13	TGTGCCAGCAGCTTGGGACTAGCGGGAGCCACCTACGAGCAGTACTTC	CASSLGLAGATYEQYF
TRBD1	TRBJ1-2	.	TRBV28	TGTGCCAGCAGTTCCCGGGACAGGGGCTACACCTTC	CASSSRDRGYTF
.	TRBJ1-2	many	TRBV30	TGTGCCTGGAGGCCTGAGGGCACTCTCTATGGCTACACCTTC	CAWRPEGTLYGYTF
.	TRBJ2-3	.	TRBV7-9	TGTGCCAGCAGCTTAGACAGTAGGACAGATACGCAGTATTTT	CASSLDSRTDTQYF
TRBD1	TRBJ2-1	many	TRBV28	TGTGCCAGCAGTTTCTGGCGACAGGGGTGGCCCAATGAGCAGTTCTTC	CASSFWRQGWPNEQFF
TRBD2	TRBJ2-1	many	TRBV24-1	TGTGCCACCAGTGATTTTCCTAGCGGGAGGACTGGATCTGAGCAGTTCTTC	CATSDFPSGRTGSEQFF
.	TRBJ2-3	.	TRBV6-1	TGTGCCAGCAGTCAGGACTCCCGGGGGCCAGATACGCAGTATTTT	CASSQDSRGPDTQYF
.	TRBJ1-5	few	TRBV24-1	TGTGCCACCAGTGGAAATGCGTTGCAGCCCCAGCATTTT	CATSGNALQPQHF
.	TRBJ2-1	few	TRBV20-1	TGCAGTGCCGCTCCTGAGGGCAATGAGCAGTTCTTC	CSAAPEGNEQFF
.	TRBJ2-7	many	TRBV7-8	TGTGCCAGCAGCTTAGGTTTTGGGGCCTACGAGCAGTACTTC	CASSLGFGAYEQYF
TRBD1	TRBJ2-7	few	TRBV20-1	TGCAGTGTCCTTCCGGGACAGGGGGACTACGAGCAGTACTTC	CSVLPGQGDYEQYF
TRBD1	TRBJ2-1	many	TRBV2	TGTGCCAGCAGTGAACCGGACAGGGGCGGGTCCAATGAGCAGTTCTTC	CASSEPDRGGSNEQFF
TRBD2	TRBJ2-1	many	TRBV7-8	TGTGCCAGCAGCGTTGGGACTAGCGGGAGTATGAAGAATGAGCAGTTCTTC	CASSVGTSGSMKNEQFF
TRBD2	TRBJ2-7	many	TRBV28	TGTGCCAGCAGTCCGAAAGGACTAGCGTCACTCCACTACGAGCAGTACTTC	CASSPKGLASLHYEQYF
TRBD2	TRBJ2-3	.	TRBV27	TGTGCCAGCAGTCGACCCCTTCCGGGACTAGCGGGAGTATTTGATACGCAGTATTTT	CASSRPLPGLAGVFDTQYF
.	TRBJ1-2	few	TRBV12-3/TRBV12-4	TGTGCCACTACCCAGGGAGTAGGGCCAAACTATGGCTACACCTTC	CATTQGVGPNYGYTF
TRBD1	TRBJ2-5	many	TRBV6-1	TGTGCCAGCAGTGGCGACAGGGTCTCGCAGACCCAGTACTTC	CASSGDRVSQTQYF
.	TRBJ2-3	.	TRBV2	TGTGCCAGCAGTTACCCAGGGGCGGATACCACAGATACGCAGTATTTT	CASSYPGADTTDTQYF